The sequence of this T cell receptor (beta chain) was determined in a study of CD8 T cells in ankylosing spondylitis. General observations from the study: Reported data indicate significant enrichment of disease-linked clones within matched ankylosing spondylitis synovial fluid. The disease-linked clones had a CD8+ phenotype and low blood frequencies. Ankylosing spondylitis blood appeared to be characterized by a TCR beta motif of about 8 highly homologous variants. Some of these motif variants have turned up before, in reports on reactive arthritis synovial fluid and blood.

Quantitative 5'-RACE with molecular barcodes was used to make the TCR beta libraries. TCRdb reprocessed the 5' RACE reads with MiXCR, giving one entry per CDR3 protein. The sample carries approximately 540,000 distinct CDR3 sequences, about 13% recorded once. This CDR3 has 11 amino acids. V trimming: 7 bases; J trimming: 10 bases; junction bases outside the gene matches: 2. Germline CDR1 SNHLY, CDR2 FYNNEI. As concerns this clonotype: The antigen is unknown.

The clonotype originates from a male donor with ankylosing spondylitis. This chain connects TRBV2 to TRBJ1-4; the match to TRBD1 covers 8 bases. Input material: blood, either unsorted or a sorted T cell fraction (not recorded which). The CDR3 DNA follows: TGTGCCAGCACAGGGGGCGGAAAACTGTTTTTT. The encoded protein is CASTGGGKLFF.